This entry features one T cell receptor beta chain sequence. This clonotype was found a few times. The antigen it recognizes is unknown. Base qualities were left out, and no much larger clone turns up one base away. Measured from the cysteine to the phenylalanine, the CDR3 is 16 residues long. The only DNA kept is the CDR3, 48 bases in frame from the first base. In the germline V gene, CDR1 corresponds to MNHEY and CDR2 to SVGEGT. V and J are truncated by 0 bases and 1 base respectively, leaving an intervening sequence of 10 bases. What the treatment or condition label conveys for this sample: in vitro stimulation with specific CMV peptide epitopes to enrich CMV-specific T cells. This sample is part of a study of T cell repertoires in cytomegalovirus infection (dated by TCRdb to about 2019). Notes on the research overall: Alongside well-studied HLA-B-restricted epitopes, the peptide stimulations were aimed at recently identified HLA-C-restricted CMV epitopes, whose presentation resists viral immunomodulation. Because public TCR beta signatures pointed to carriage of CMV infection together with the matching HLA type, the HLA type of each donor mattered for the analysis.

On the study overall, not on this receptor specifically: The ex vivo response was dominated by HLA-C-restricted CMV-specific TCR beta clonotypes, which also provided the single most frequent clonotype in two of eight donors. Carriers of CMV infection plus the relevant HLA type were discriminated by the cumulative frequency of public TCR beta family members in the study cohort and in an independent approximately 360-donor cohort.

This sample was sequenced with an Illumina HiSeq 1500. TCRdb reprocessed the public reads (quality trimming at Q25 with fastp, clone calling with MiXCR) and kept in-frame beta chains. Identical CDR3 proteins give one entry, which carries the most common genes and DNA. Across this sample there are 250,000 to 400,000 distinct CDR3 sequences, with roughly 25% seen only once. The ten most abundant clones make up roughly 14% of the sample. The rearrangement joined TRBV6-2 or TRBV6-3 to TRBJ1-5; no D gene can be assigned with confidence. This sample comprised cultured PBMCs, obtained from culture after CMV antigen stimulation. This receptor was taken from a human donor in good health (CMV status not recorded). Some clones in this sample may be carry-over from other donors' samples. The CDR3 loop reads CASSYSSVSSNQPQHF. The DNA sequence is TGTGCCAGCAGTTACTCGTCCGTTTCGAGCAATCAGCCCCAGCATTTT.